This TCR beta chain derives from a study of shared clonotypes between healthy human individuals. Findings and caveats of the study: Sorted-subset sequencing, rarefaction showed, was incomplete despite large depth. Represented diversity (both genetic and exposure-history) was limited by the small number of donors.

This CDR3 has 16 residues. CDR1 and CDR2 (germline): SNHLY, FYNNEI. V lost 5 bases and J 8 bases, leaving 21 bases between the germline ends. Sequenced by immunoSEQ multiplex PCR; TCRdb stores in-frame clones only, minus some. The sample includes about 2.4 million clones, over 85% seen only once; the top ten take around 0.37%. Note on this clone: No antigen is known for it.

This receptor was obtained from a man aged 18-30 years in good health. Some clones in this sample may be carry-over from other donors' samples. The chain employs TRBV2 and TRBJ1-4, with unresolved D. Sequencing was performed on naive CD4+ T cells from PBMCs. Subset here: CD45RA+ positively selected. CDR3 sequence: CASSTRGASNWEKLFF. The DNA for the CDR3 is TGTGCCAGCAGTACCCGAGGAGCCTCTAATTGGGAAAAACTGTTTTTT.